The source of this T cell receptor (beta chain) is a study of somatic mutations in cytotoxic T cells in rheumatoid arthritis. Study-wide findings and caveats: No significant CD8+ T-cell clonality difference was found between rheumatoid arthritis patients and age-matched controls. The largest CD8+ clone made up over 20% of CD8+ cells in about an eighth of the 65 patients.

J was trimmed by 10 bases and V by 0 bases; bases with no gene match: 6. Germline V CDR1 and CDR2: SGDLS, YYNGEE. This CDR3 has 15 amino acids. In the case of this clone: What it binds is unknown.

Method: immunoSEQ multiplex PCR; TCRdb's copy keeps in-frame clones and lacks some. In the table there are 35,000 to 45,000 clones, under 90% of which are singletons. The chain recombines TRBV9 with TRBJ2-1, with 11 bases aligning to TRBD2. Material: CD8+ T cells sorted from blood. This sequence originates from a man aged 40-55 years in good health. The CDR3 reads CASSVVAGGPEEQFF. DNA of the CDR3: TGTGCCAGCAGCGTAGTAGCGGGAGGGCCGGAGGAGCAGTTCTTC.